This T cell receptor (beta chain) was identified in a study of regulatory T cells in long-lasting Graves disease. Study overall: Graves' patients, diagnosed recently, had received antithyroid drugs under 3 months. Study observations and caveats: Persistent patients shared more public clonotypes (2,741) than new patients (just under 1,000). Favoring TRBV28, TRBJ1-2 and TRBJ2-5 was a feature seen in persistent disease.

Assembly of TCR beta libraries relied on iRepertoire HTBI primers together with Arm-PCR of CDR3 regions. MiXCR, applied by TCRdb to the multiplex PCR reads, yields one record per CDR3 protein. The table records over 350,000 distinct CDR3 sequences, over 14% of them present only once. The table lists this clonotype with a few counts. Its antigen is not known. Time point indicated: newly diagnosed GD, antithyroid drugs for less than 3 months. Scientists built the TCR library using RNA that was extracted from PBMCs. CDR1 is MGHRA, CDR2 YSYEKL, per germline. CDR3 length equals 17 residues. Trimming took 4 bases from V and 2 from J; bases not matched to a gene: 10. The same data also contributed to another study, on T cells in Graves' hyperthyroidism and ophthalmopathy. That publication notes: TCR CDR3 regions were first amplified by RT-PCR with HTBI primers.

This TCR came from a woman aged 40 to 50 with Graves disease. Here the sequenced sample was peripheral blood mononuclear cells (PBMCs), taken at new diagnosis, from a patient treated with antithyroid drugs. The V and J genes are TRBV4-1 and TRBJ2-2; 7 bases match TRBD2. The CDR3 bases are TGCGCCAGCAGCCCAGGTCGGGCGGGAGCAAACACCGGGGAGCTGTTTTTT. Translating gives CASSPGRAGANTGELFF.